The rows below give T cell receptor beta chains drawn from one sample of a study of cytomegalovirus exposure and HLA in healthy donors. The assay was immunoSEQ multiplex PCR, and TCRdb's table has in-frame clones only and misses some. This sample has 140,000 to 150,000 clones, with approximately 94% found just once. Sequencing was carried out using PBMCs. The receptor set was obtained from a man in his late teens or twenties in good health and CMV-seropositive. The CDR3 runs from the conserved cysteine through the conserved F or W. D genes are given only for firm matches. A row's size may be missing; if present it is once, few, many or a size class.

j_call,d_call,cdr3_length,v_call,clone_size,cdr3_aa,cdr3_nt
TRBJ1-6,NA,15,TRBV5-4,once,CASSWGDSYNSPLHF,TGTGCCAGCAGCTGGGGCGACTCCTATAATTCACCCCTCCACTTT
TRBJ2-7,TRBD2,18,TRBV5-1,NA,CASSLVSPSGRAADEQYF,TGCGCCAGCAGCTTGGTTTCCCCTAGCGGGAGGGCCGCCGACGAGCAGTACTTC
TRBJ2-7,TRBD1,15,TRBV19,NA,CASSIAGQGSYEQYF,TGTGCCAGTAGTATAGCGGGACAGGGTTCCTACGAGCAGTACTTC
TRBJ2-5,NA,14,TRBV7-9,NA,CASSLDRNSETQYF,TGTGCCAGCAGCTTAGATAGAAACTCGGAGACCCAGTACTTC
TRBJ1-4,NA,14,TRBV30,once,CAWSVDPRGEKLFF,TGTGCCTGGAGTGTTGACCCCAGGGGTGAAAAACTGTTTTTT
TRBJ1-1,NA,14,TRBV9,NA,CASSVDPQGGEAFF,TGTGCCAGCAGCGTAGATCCGCAGGGTGGGGAAGCTTTCTTT
TRBJ2-3,TRBD1,15,TRBV5-1,few,CASKPPGQGEGTQYF,TGCGCCAGTAAGCCTCCGGGACAGGGAGAGGGTACGCAGTATTTT
TRBJ2-7,TRBD1,15,TRBV28,NA,CAHRGTMHSSYEQYF,TGTGCCCACAGGGGTACAATGCACAGCTCCTACGAGCAGTACTTC
TRBJ2-4,TRBD2,18,TRBV19,NA,CASSPRTSGKTPKNIQYF,TGTGCCAGTAGTCCTCGGACTAGCGGGAAGACCCCGAAAAACATTCAGTACTTC
TRBJ2-3,NA,13,TRBV6-1,NA,CASSEQGPDTQYF,TGTGCCAGCAGTGAACAGGGTCCAGATACGCAGTATTTT
TRBJ1-2,TRBD1,14,TRBV15,NA,CATSTLQGKYGYTF,TGTGCCACCAGCACTTTACAGGGGAAATATGGCTACACCTTC
TRBJ2-1,NA,15,TRBV5-6,NA,CASSLFLLSYNEQFF,TGTGCCAGCAGCTTATTCCTCCTCTCCTACAATGAGCAGTTCTTC
TRBJ2-7,TRBD1,14,TRBV5-1,NA,CASSFGTGSYEQYF,TGCGCCAGCAGCTTCGGGACAGGGAGTTACGAGCAGTACTTC
TRBJ2-5,TRBD1,14,TRBV12-5,NA,CASARDRGFETQYF,TGTGCTAGTGCCAGGGACAGGGGTTTTGAGACCCAGTACTTC
TRBJ1-4,TRBD1,12,TRBV30,NA,CAWRTGGEKLFF,TGTGCCTGGAGGACAGGGGGGGAAAAACTGTTTTTT
TRBJ2-3,TRBD2,16,TRBV5-1,NA,CASSLGLAVSTDTQYF,TGCGCCAGCAGCTTGGGACTAGCAGTTAGCACAGATACGCAGTATTTT
TRBJ1-2,NA,15,TRBV5-6,NA,CASSQRGWGNRGYTF,TGTGCCAGCAGCCAACGGGGGTGGGGTAACCGTGGCTACACCTTC
TRBJ2-7,NA,14,TRBV13,NA,CASSFGGQTYEQYF,TGTGCCAGCAGCTTTGGAGGACAGACCTACGAGCAGTACTTC
TRBJ1-1,TRBD1,15,TRBV14,NA,CASSRSGGLNTEAFF,TGTGCCAGCAGCCGATCAGGGGGCCTGAACACTGAAGCTTTCTTT
TRBJ2-1,NA,14,TRBV27,NA,CASSRRVEANEQFF,TGTGCCAGCAGTAGGAGGGTAGAGGCCAATGAGCAGTTCTTC
TRBJ2-7,TRBD1,15,TRBV30,NA,CAWSGRDRGHYEQYF,TGTGCCTGGAGTGGCCGGGACAGGGGGCACTACGAGCAGTACTTC
TRBJ2-7,TRBD1,15,TRBV7-9,NA,CASIMPGQGETEQYF,TGTGCCAGCATTATGCCGGGACAGGGGGAGACCGAGCAGTACTTC
TRBJ2-7,NA,14,TRBV28,NA,CASSLGQEPYEQYF,TGTGCCAGCAGTTTAGGGCAGGAACCCTACGAGCAGTACTTC
TRBJ2-5,TRBD1,14,TRBV12-5,NA,CASGWGDREGTQYF,TGTGCTAGTGGTTGGGGGGACAGGGAAGGGACCCAGTACTTC
TRBJ2-1,NA,11,TRBV5-4,once,CASSSDNEQFF,TGTGCCAGCAGCTCGGACAATGAGCAGTTCTTC
TRBJ2-7,NA,14,TRBV11-2,NA,CASSLGAFTYEQYF,TGTGCCAGCAGCTTAGGCGCATTCACCTACGAGCAGTACTTC
TRBJ2-7,TRBD1,16,TRBV5-1,NA,CASSGGTGSSSYEQYF,TGCGCCAGCAGCGGGGGGACAGGATCGAGCTCCTACGAGCAGTACTTC
TRBJ2-5,NA,14,TRBV27,NA,CASSLRGFRETQYF,TGTGCCAGCAGTTTACGGGGGTTCCGAGAGACCCAGTACTTC
TRBJ1-1,TRBD1,13,TRBV7-8,NA,CASSLDRDTEAFF,TGTGCCAGCAGCCTGGACAGGGACACTGAAGCTTTCTTT
TRBJ2-2,NA,15,TRBV6-6,NA,CASSYSPGATGELFF,TGTGCCAGCAGTTACTCTCCGGGAGCCACCGGGGAGCTGTTTTTT
TRBJ2-2,NA,13,TRBV6-1,NA,CASSEPNTGELFF,TGTGCCAGCAGTGAACCAAACACCGGGGAGCTGTTTTTT
TRBJ2-3,TRBD1,14,TRBV7-9,few,CASSLGQVTDTQYF,TGTGCCAGCAGCCTAGGACAGGTTACAGATACGCAGTATTTT
TRBJ1-1,NA,14,TRBV5-4,once,CASSLGGLNTEAFF,TGTGCCAGCAGCTTGGGGGGGCTGAACACTGAAGCTTTCTTT
TRBJ1-2,TRBD1,13,TRBV28,NA,CASSWDSTSGYTF,TGTGCCAGCAGTTGGGACAGTACTAGTGGCTACACCTTC
TRBJ2-5,TRBD2,15,TRBV9,NA,CASSVDGRAWETQYF,TGTGCCAGCAGCGTTGACGGGAGGGCCTGGGAGACCCAGTACTTC
TRBJ2-3,TRBD1,16,TRBV28,NA,CASSLGRGPSTDTQYF,TGTGCCAGCAGTTTGGGTAGGGGGCCTAGCACAGATACGCAGTATTTT
TRBJ2-5,TRBD2,16,TRBV2,NA,CASRNRLAGGSETQYF,TGTGCCAGCAGAAACAGACTAGCGGGAGGCTCGGAGACCCAGTACTTC